The 9 T cell receptor beta chains presented below share a single source sample, sequenced in a study of blood T cell repertoires in COVID-19. Produced via immunoSEQ multiplex PCR; TCRdb's table is partial and in-frame only. The sample holds a few hundred thousand clones, less than 85% seen once. Specimen: peripheral blood. The receptors were gathered from a woman aged 18-29 years with acute or convalescent COVID-19.

This rearrangement joins TRBV11-2 to TRBJ1-3; D is unresolved. This CDR3 spans 16 amino acids. V was shortened by 4 bases and J by 7 bases, with 20 bases between the two germline ends. Germline-derived CDR1 and CDR2 are SGHAT and FQNNGV. In DNA, the CDR3 is TGTGCCAGCAGCTCCAATGTGGTATCGATCGCGAACACCATATATTTT. It yields the protein CASSSNVVSIANTIYF.

The J gene is TRBJ1-2, the V gene TRBV10-3; tentative D call: TRBD1 (6 bases). CDR1 is ENHRY, CDR2 SYGVKD, per germline. V was clipped by 4 bases and J by 4 bases, with 13 bases between them. The CDR3 consists of 14 residues. CDR3 protein: CAISGAGGSYGYTF. Here the CDR3 DNA reads TGTGCCATCAGTGGCGCGGGGGGCTCCTATGGCTACACCTTC.

The chain links TRBV6-5 to TRBJ1-2; D remains ambiguous. This CDR3 has 13 amino acids. The germline V and J ends were trimmed by 6 bases and 6 bases, with 14 bases remaining between them. Germline loops: CDR1 MNHEY, CDR2 SVGAGI. CDR3 DNA sequence: TGTGCCAGCAGCCTACGAAGCGGGGATGGCTACACCTTC. Its protein is CASSLRSGDGYTF.

This sequence joins TRBV4-1 and TRBJ2-3, with TRBD2 as a possible D gene (5 bases). The CDR3 loop spans 12 amino acids. Trimming shortened V by 1 base and J by 9 bases, and 8 bases separated the two germline ends. Per the germline V gene, CDR1 is MGHRA and CDR2 is YSYEKL. This chain's CDR3 is CASSQATGTQYF. The DNA of the CDR3 is TGCGCCAGCAGCCAAGCCACGGGAACGCAGTATTTT.

V and J are TRBV3-1 (or the pseudogene TRBV3-2) and TRBJ1-1, with 8 bases fitting TRBD1. CDR1 and CDR2 from the germline V gene are LGHDT and YNNKEL (reference sequence). The CDR3 has 14 residues. V shed 4 bases and J 5 bases; nucleotides not matched to a gene: 6. CDR3 DNA: TGTGCCAGCAGCCCGACAGGGGCCAGGACTGAAGCTTTCTTT. Encoded protein: CASSPTGARTEAFF.

J is TRBJ2-5 and V is TRBV11-2, with D perhaps TRBD2 (6 bases). The CDR3 is 14 residues long. Trimming pared 6 bases from V and 0 bases from J, leaving 11 bases between. The germline CDR1 and CDR2 sequences are SGHAT and FQNNGV. CDR3 residues: CASSGGSYQETQYF. In DNA form, the CDR3 reads TGTGCCAGCAGTGGGGGGTCGTACCAAGAGACCCAGTACTTC.

The chain employs TRBV7-9 and TRBJ2-2; possible D gene TRBD2, 5 bases. This CDR3 comprises 17 residues. CDR1 is SEHNR and CDR2 is FQNEAQ in the germline V gene (reference sequence). V lost 5 bases to trimming and J lost 3 bases, with 19 bases between them. CDR3 nucleotide sequence: TGTGCCAGCAGCCCGTTTAGAGGAAGTAGCGACACCGGGGAGCTGTTTTTT. This gives the protein CASSPFRGSSDTGELFF.

V usage is TRBV27 and J usage is TRBJ2-2, with TRBD1 matching 8 bases. Germline V CDR1 and CDR2: MNHEY, SMNVEV (reference sequence). Trimming cost V 8 bases and J 5 bases; bases outside gene matches: 7. The CDR3 runs to 14 residues. CDR3 sequence (DNA): TGTGCCAGCCAAAGGACAGGGTGGACCGGGGAGCTGTTTTTT. Translation: CASQRTGWTGELFF.

The chain has TRBV6-5 and TRBJ2-7; the match to TRBD1 covers 9 bases. CDR3 length: 14 residues. Germline lookup yields CDR1 MNHEY and CDR2 SVGAGI. Trimming took 8 bases from V and 6 from J; bases not matched to a gene: 11. CDR3 loop: CASFRDRVGVEQYF. For the CDR3, the DNA is TGTGCCAGCTTCAGGGACAGGGTGGGAGTCGAGCAGTACTTC.